This T cell receptor beta chain is from a study of neurological immune-mediated disorders. Points from the study as a whole: The greatest degree of TCR clonal expansion was observed in HTLV-1-associated myelopathy, with the lowest in multiple sclerosis, below that of healthy controls.

Time point given: technical triplicate 2. A total of 2 million PBMCs stored at -80 degrees C provided the unsorted libraries. In germline, CDR1 is MDHEN, CDR2 SYDVKM. V lost 6 bases and J lost 3; bases outside the gene matches: 3. The CDR3 has 14 amino acids. As for this clonotype: Its antigen is currently unknown.

TCRdb redid the calling of the 5' RACE reads with MiXCR, one entry per CDR3 protein. The table has roughly 61,000 distinct CDR3 sequences, more than 20% seen once. The sequence was obtained from a man aged 55 to 70 with HTLV-1-associated myelopathy (HAM/TSP). The material sequenced was PBMCs. The J gene is TRBJ2-1, the V gene TRBV28, with 9 bases identical to TRBD2. Written as DNA, the CDR3 is TGTGCCAGCAGCCCTAGCGGGGTCTACAATGAGCAGTTCTTC. This translates into CASSPSGVYNEQFF.